These 14 T cell receptor beta chains originate from one sample sequenced in a study of T cell responses to AZD1222 COVID-19 vaccine. TCRdb's table, derived via immunoSEQ multiplex PCR, lists solely in-frame clones and lacks some. The sample has under 200,000 clones, roughly 90% seen once; the top ten hold around 6%. The material was peripheral blood, obtained on day 0 of AZD1222 vaccination. The source of these receptors is an adult in good health.

V and J are TRBV28 and TRBJ1-1; D ambiguous. Trimming cost V 7 bases and J 4 bases, with 13 bases left between them. The germline CDR1 and CDR2 sequences are MDHEN and SYDVKM. The CDR3 loop spans 13 amino acids. The CDR3 DNA reads as TGTGCCAGCACCGGCCAAGGCGGCACTGAAGCTTTCTTT. Translating it yields CASTGQGGTEAFF.

The chain uses TRBV6-5 and TRBJ1-2; D uncertain. Trimming removed 5 bases at V and 2 bases at J, with 12 bases between. The CDR3 covers 14 residues. CDR1 MNHEY and CDR2 SVGAGI come from the germline V gene. The CDR3: CASSTGGGNYGYTF. CDR3 DNA sequence: TGTGCCAGCAGTACTGGAGGAGGAAACTATGGCTACACCTTC.

The CDR3 reads CASSQGQLSNQPQHF. The CDR3 coding sequence is TGCGCCAGCAGCCAAGGTCAGTTGAGCAATCAGCCCCAGCATTTT. This chain uses TRBV4-1 with TRBJ1-5; no clear D. Germline lookup yields CDR1 MGHRA and CDR2 YSYEKL. The ends were cut back, 1 base at V and 1 base at J, with 8 bases in the middle. CDR3 length: 15 amino acids.

This rearrangement joins TRBV30 to TRBJ1-5, with D maybe TRBD1 (5 bases). The germline V gene has CDR1 GTSNPN and CDR2 SVGIG (reference sequence). The CDR3 runs 20 residues. The V and J ends lost 0 bases and 0 bases respectively, with 24 bases between them. CDR3 amino acids: CAWSVAIPGTEIYSNQPQHF. The CDR3 DNA is TGTGCCTGGAGTGTCGCTATCCCCGGGACGGAAATTTATAGCAATCAGCCCCAGCATTTT.

This clone was observed a single time. The rearrangement links TRBV7-3 to TRBJ2-7; D not certain. Looked up from germline, CDR1 is SGHTA and CDR2 is FQGTGA. V was pared by 2 bases and J by 0 bases, with 11 bases between. This CDR3 is built from 15 residues. The CDR3 DNA reads TGTGCCAGCAGCTTAGTCGGTCAGAGCTCCTACGAGCAGTACTTC. Translating it yields CASSLVGQSSYEQYF.

The rearrangement uses TRBV28 and TRBJ1-1; the match to TRBD1 covers 10 bases. The CDR3 is 15 residues long. The trim removed 1 base at V and 6 bases at J, leaving 5 bases unmatched. In germline, CDR1 is MDHEN, CDR2 SYDVKM. CDR3 loop: CASSLSGQGKAEAFF. The CDR3 region has the DNA TGTGCCAGCAGTTTATCGGGACAGGGGAAGGCTGAAGCTTTCTTT.

This clone has a handful of counts. The chain uses TRBV6-5 and TRBJ2-3; either TRBD1 or TRBD2 may supply D (5 bases each). Per the germline V gene, CDR1 is MNHEY and CDR2 is SVGAGI. The CDR3 contains 13 residues. V was trimmed by 4 bases and J by 6 bases, leaving 11 bases between them. The CDR3 is CASSFGTADTQYF. Written as DNA, the CDR3 is TGTGCCAGCAGTTTCGGGACGGCGGATACGCAGTATTTT.

V and J are TRBV27 and TRBJ1-1; D remains unclear. There are 13 residues in the CDR3. V lost 3 bases, J lost 3 bases, and 8 bases lay in between. Per the germline V gene, CDR1 is MNHEY and CDR2 is SMNVEV (reference sequence). Here the CDR3 DNA reads TGTGCCAGCAGTTTCAACAGAGACACTGAAGCTTTCTTT. Residues: CASSFNRDTEAFF.

This rearrangement joins TRBV11-3 to TRBJ2-7; D tentatively fits TRBD1 or TRBD2 (5 bases each). V dropped 0 bases and J dropped 7 bases, with 19 bases sitting between them. This CDR3 contains 16 residues. Germline CDR1 reads SGHNT; CDR2 reads YENEEA. CDR3 bases: TGTGCCAGCAGCTTAGAGGGACCTCCTCCAATTACGGAGCAGTACTTC. Translated: CASSLEGPPPITEQYF.

V usage is TRBV4-1 and J usage is TRBJ1-5; the D is unclear. V was shortened by 3 bases and J by 2 bases, with 8 bases between the two germline ends. This CDR3 region has 14 residues. The germline V gene encodes CDR1 MGHRA and CDR2 YSYEKL. CDR3 sequence (DNA): TGCGCCAGCAGCCATCCGTCAGGCAATCAGCCCCAGCATTTT. Translated, it gives CASSHPSGNQPQHF.

The V call is TRBV5-1, the J call TRBJ2-7, with D possibly matching TRBD2 (6 bases). CDR1 is SGHRS, CDR2 YFSETQ, per germline. The length of the CDR3 is 17 residues. Trimming took 1 base from V and 1 from J, leaving 18 bases between them. CDR3 nucleotide sequence: TGCGCCAGCAGCTTGCTTCCAACAGCTAGCGAATCCTACGAGCAGTACTTC. Protein sequence: CASSLLPTASESYEQYF.

V and J are TRBV9 and TRBJ1-4; a weak D match, TRBD1 (5 bases). Per germline, CDR1 SGDLS and CDR2 YYNGEE. V lost 0 bases and J 8 bases, leaving 20 bases between the germline ends. CDR3 size: 17 residues. In DNA, the CDR3 is TGTGCCAGCAGCGTAGGAGGGGCGGGGCTGCTCGAGGAAAAACTGTTTTTT. This translates into CASSVGGAGLLEEKLFF.

V gene TRBV30 combines with J gene TRBJ2-5, with TRBD1 matching 10 bases. The germline V gene has CDR1 GTSNPN and CDR2 SVGIG (reference sequence). CDR3 size: 13 residues. Losses at the gene ends were 1 base for V and 4 bases for J; bases not matched to a gene: 0. CDR3 amino acids: CAWSGQGAETQYF. In DNA form, the CDR3 reads TGTGCCTGGAGTGGACAGGGGGCAGAGACCCAGTACTTC.

This sequence joins TRBV5-6 and TRBJ2-7; 9 nucleotides align to TRBD1. The trim removed 5 bases at V and 3 bases at J, leaving 9 bases unmatched. The CDR3 spans 15 residues. Germline CDR1 SGHDT, CDR2 YYEEEE. Here the CDR3 reads CASSFPGTGYYEQYF. In DNA, the CDR3 is TGTGCCAGCAGTTTTCCCGGGACAGGGTACTACGAGCAGTACTTC.